The clone carrying this T cell receptor beta chain was seen a handful of times. Its antigen is unidentified. Germline-derived CDR1 and CDR2 are MNHEY and SMNVEV (reference sequence). This CDR3 is 12 amino acids long. V gave up 2 bases and J gave up 6 bases, with 7 bases separating them. The sample is drawn from a study of cytomegalovirus exposure and HLA in healthy donors. Background on the study: The study placed about four fifths of its roughly 400 genotyped donors in the Caucasian-associated ancestry cluster.

In the PCR, 60 Vbeta and 13 Jbeta primers were used. Method: immunoSEQ multiplex PCR; TCRdb's copy keeps in-frame clones and lacks some. The sample contains roughly 150,000 clones, 76% of which appear only once. Study-level points and caveats: Relative to the roughly 640-donor mean, N-insertions were reportedly fewer in an Asian-associated ancestry cluster in a later analysis. Previously analyzed data showed that most TCR beta V segments were productive at a frequency of about 87% or about 30%. It was about 150 TCR beta chains that were listed as cytomegalovirus-associated.

The TCR originated in a man aged 35 to 55 in good health and CMV-seronegative. V is TRBV27 and J is TRBJ1-1; D gene unclear. The sample taken for sequencing was PBMCs. CDR3 coding DNA: TGTGCCAGCAGTTTAACGGGGTCTGAAGCTTTCTTT. Amino acid sequence: CASSLTGSEAFF.